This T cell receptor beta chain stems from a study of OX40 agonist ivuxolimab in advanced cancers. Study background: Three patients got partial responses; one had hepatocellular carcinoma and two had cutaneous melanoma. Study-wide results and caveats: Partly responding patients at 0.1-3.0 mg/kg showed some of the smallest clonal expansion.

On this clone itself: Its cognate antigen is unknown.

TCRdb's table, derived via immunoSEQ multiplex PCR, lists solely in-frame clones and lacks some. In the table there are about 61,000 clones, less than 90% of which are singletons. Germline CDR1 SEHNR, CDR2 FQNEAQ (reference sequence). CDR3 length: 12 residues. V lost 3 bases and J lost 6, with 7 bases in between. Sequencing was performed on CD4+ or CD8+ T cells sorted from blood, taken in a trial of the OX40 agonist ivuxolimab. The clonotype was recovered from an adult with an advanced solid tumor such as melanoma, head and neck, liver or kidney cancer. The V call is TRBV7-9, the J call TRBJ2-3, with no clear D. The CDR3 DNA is TGTGCCAGCAGCTTGAACCTTGATACGCAGTATTTT. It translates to CASSLNLDTQYF. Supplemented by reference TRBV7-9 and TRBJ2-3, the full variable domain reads DTGVSQNPRHKITKRGQNVTFRCDPISEHNRLYWYRQTLGQGPEFLTYFQNEAQLEKSRLLSDRFSAERPKGSFSTLEIQRTEQGDSAMYLCASSLNLDTQYFGPGTRLTVL.